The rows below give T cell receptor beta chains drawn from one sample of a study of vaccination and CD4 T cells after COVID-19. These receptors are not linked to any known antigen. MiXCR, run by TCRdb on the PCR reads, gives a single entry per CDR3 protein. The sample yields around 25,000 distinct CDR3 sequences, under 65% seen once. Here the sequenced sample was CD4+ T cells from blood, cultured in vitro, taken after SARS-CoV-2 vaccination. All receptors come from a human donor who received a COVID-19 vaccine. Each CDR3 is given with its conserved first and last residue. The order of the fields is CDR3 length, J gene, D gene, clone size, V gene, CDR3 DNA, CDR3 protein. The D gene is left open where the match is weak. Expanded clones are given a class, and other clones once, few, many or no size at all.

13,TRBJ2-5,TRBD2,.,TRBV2,TGTGCCGCAGTGAGCGGGGGGGAGGCGACCCAGTACTTC,CAAVSGGEATQYF
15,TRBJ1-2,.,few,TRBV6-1,TGTGCCAGCAGTGAACCGGGCCTCCCGAACTATGGCTACACCTTC,CASSEPGLPNYGYTF
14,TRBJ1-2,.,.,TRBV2,TGTGCCACCTCAGACCCCGACGGCTATGAAGGCTACACCTTC,CATSDPDGYEGYTF
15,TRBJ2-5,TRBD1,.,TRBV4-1,TGCGCCAGCAGCCACTCCGGGACAGGGCAAGAGACCCAGTACTTC,CASSHSGTGQETQYF
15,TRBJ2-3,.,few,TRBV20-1,TGCAGTGCTAGCGGACAGCTGACTTCCACAGATACGCAGTATTTT,CSASGQLTSTDTQYF
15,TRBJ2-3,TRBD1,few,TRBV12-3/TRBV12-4,TGTGCCAGCAGTCCAGGGACAGAACGGACAGATACGCAGTATTTT,CASSPGTERTDTQYF
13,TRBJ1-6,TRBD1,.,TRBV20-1,TGCAGTGCCGACAGGGTCGAGCATTCACCCCTCCACTTT,CSADRVEHSPLHF
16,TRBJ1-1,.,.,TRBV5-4,TGTGCCAGCAGACAGGACTCCCCTAGGGCGCACACTGAAGCTTTCTTT,CASRQDSPRAHTEAFF
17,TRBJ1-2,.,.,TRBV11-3,TGTGCCAGCAGCTTAGGTACAGAAAGTAAAAAGGCCTATGGCTACACCTTC,CASSLGTESKKAYGYTF
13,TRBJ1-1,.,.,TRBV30,TGTGCCTGGAGTCGGGACGGGAACACTGAAGCTTTCTTT,CAWSRDGNTEAFF
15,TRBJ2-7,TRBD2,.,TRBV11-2,TGTGCCAGCAGCCCGGGGGGACTAGCGGTTTCCGAGCAGTACTTC,CASSPGGLAVSEQYF
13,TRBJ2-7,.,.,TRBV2,TGTGCCAGCAGCGCATCTAGGGGAGGCGAGCAGTACTTC,CASSASRGGEQYF
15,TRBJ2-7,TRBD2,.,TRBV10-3,TGTGCCATCAGTGAGTCTGCGGGGGGCCTCTACGAGCAGTACTTC,CAISESAGGLYEQYF
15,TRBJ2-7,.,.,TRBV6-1,TGTGCCAGCTGGTTCAATCAAGGGTCCTCCTACGAGCAGTACTTC,CASWFNQGSSYEQYF
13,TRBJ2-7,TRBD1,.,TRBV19,TGTGCCAGTAGTGCCCAGGGGGACTACGAGCAGTACTTC,CASSAQGDYEQYF
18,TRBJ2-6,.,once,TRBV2,TGTGCCAGCAGCCCTGGAAGGGGGGCGAGCTCTGGGGCCAACGTCCTGACTTTC,CASSPGRGASSGANVLTF
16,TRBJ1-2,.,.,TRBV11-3,TGTGCCAGCAGCTTAGTTTGGGCGGAGGTGACCTATGGCTACACCTTC,CASSLVWAEVTYGYTF
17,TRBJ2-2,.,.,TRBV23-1,TGCGCCAGCAGCCAAAGATATGGGACGGACGACACCGGGGAGCTGTTTTTT,CASSQRYGTDDTGELFF
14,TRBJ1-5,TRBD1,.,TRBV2,TGTGCCAGCAGTCCGGACAGGGGGGATCAGCCCCAGCATTTT,CASSPDRGDQPQHF
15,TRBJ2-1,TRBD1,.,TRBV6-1,TGTGCCAGCACCTCTCGGGACAGAAACTACAATGAGCAGTTCTTC,CASTSRDRNYNEQFF
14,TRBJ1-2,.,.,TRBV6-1,TGTGCCAGCAGTGTGGCAGGGGTTGACTATGGCTACACCTTC,CASSVAGVDYGYTF
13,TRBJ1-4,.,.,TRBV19,TGTGCCAGTAGTCGGGGATCTAATGAAAAACTGTTTTTT,CASSRGSNEKLFF
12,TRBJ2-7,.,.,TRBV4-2,TGTGCCTGGGGTAGGGGGGGACTCGAGCAGTACTTC,CAWGRGGLEQYF
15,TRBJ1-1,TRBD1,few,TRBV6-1,TGTGCCAGCAGGATTACAGGGGACCCGAACACTGAAGCTTTCTTT,CASRITGDPNTEAFF
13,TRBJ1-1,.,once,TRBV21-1,TGTGCCAGCAGCAAAGCGAGGGGGTCTGAAGCTTTCTTT,CASSKARGSEAFF
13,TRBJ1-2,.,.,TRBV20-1,TGCAGTGCTAGAGCGACCGGGGACTATGGCTACACCTTC,CSARATGDYGYTF
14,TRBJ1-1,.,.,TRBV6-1,TGTGCCAGCAGTGACCCGGGGATGAACACTGAAGCTTTCTTT,CASSDPGMNTEAFF
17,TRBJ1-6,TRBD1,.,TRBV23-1,TGCGCCAGCAGTCAACTTGCACAGGGGTCCTCTAATTCACCCCTCCACTTT,CASSQLAQGSSNSPLHF
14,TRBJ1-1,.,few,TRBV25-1,TGTGCCAGCAGCACAGGGCAACCCACGAAAGAAGCTTTCTTT,CASSTGQPTKEAFF
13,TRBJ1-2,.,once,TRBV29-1,TGCAGCGTCCGCAGGGGAGAAAACTATGGCTACACCTTC,CSVRRGENYGYTF
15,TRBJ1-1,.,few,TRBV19,TGTGCCAGTAGTCGGCAGGGCGTGGTGAACACTGAAGCTTTCTTT,CASSRQGVVNTEAFF
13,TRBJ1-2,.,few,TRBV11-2,TGTGCCAGCAGTGCATCGGGGTCTTGGGGCTACACCTTC,CASSASGSWGYTF
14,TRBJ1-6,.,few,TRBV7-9,TGTGCCAGCAGCCCGGGACAAGGGAATTCACCCCTCCACTTT,CASSPGQGNSPLHF
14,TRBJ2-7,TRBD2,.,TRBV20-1,TGCAGTGCTAGGGAAAGCGGGGGGTTTTGGGAGCAGTACTTC,CSARESGGFWEQYF
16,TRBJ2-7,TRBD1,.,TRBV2,TGTGCCAGCAGTGACCTACGACAGGGGAGCCCCTACGAGCAGTACTTC,CASSDLRQGSPYEQYF
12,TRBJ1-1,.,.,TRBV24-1,TGTGCCACCAGTGGAGCGGGAGCTGAAGCTTTCTTT,CATSGAGAEAFF
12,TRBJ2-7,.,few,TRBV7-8,TGTGCCAGCAGCCTCCCCTCCTACGAGCAGTACTTC,CASSLPSYEQYF
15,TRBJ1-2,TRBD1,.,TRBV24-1,TGTGCCACCAGTGATCCGGGGACAGGGAGCTATGGCTACACCTTC,CATSDPGTGSYGYTF
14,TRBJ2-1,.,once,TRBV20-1,TGCAGTGCCCTCTCGGCATTGACCAACAATGAGCAGTTCTTC,CSALSALTNNEQFF
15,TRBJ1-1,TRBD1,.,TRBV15,TGTGCCACCAGCAGAGATCTAACAGGGGGCACTGAAGCTTTCTTT,CATSRDLTGGTEAFF
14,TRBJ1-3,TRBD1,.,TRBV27,TGTGCCAGCAGCGGGACAGCCTCTGGAAACACCATATATTTT,CASSGTASGNTIYF
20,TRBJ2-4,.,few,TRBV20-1,TGCAGTGCTAGAGATCGTAGGTCTGGGATGGCAGGGATAGCCAAAAACATTCAGTACTTC,CSARDRRSGMAGIAKNIQYF
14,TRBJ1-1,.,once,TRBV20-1,TGCAGCACGTCAAGCTGGCAGGGGAACACTGAAGCTTTCTTT,CSTSSWQGNTEAFF
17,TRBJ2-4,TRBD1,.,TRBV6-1,TGTGCCAGCAGCTCCGGGACAGGTCTACTAGCCAAAAACATTCAGTACTTC,CASSSGTGLLAKNIQYF
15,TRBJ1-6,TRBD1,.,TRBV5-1,TGCGCCAGCAGCAGAGGACAGGTCCTAAATTCACCCCTCCACTTT,CASSRGQVLNSPLHF
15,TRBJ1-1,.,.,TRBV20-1,TGCAGTGCTAGAGATTCTTCCAGGGGAACCGGGGGAGCTTTCTTT,CSARDSSRGTGGAFF
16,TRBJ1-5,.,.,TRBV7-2,TGTGCCAGCAGCCCCCGAGGGGTCAGGGGAGATCAGCCCCAGCATTTT,CASSPRGVRGDQPQHF
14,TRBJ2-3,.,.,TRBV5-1,TGCGCCAGCAGCTTCACCTCCAGCCCGGATACGCAGTATTTT,CASSFTSSPDTQYF
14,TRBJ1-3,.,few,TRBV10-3,TGTGCCATCGCGATGGACCTCTCTGGAAACACCATATATTTT,CAIAMDLSGNTIYF
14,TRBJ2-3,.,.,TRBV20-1,TGCAGTGCTGGGGACTTCTCAGTCAGGGATACGCAGTATTTT,CSAGDFSVRDTQYF
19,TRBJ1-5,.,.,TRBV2,TGTGCCAGCAGTGATAGAGGCAGGGTGGGGGTTTATAGCAATCAGCCCCAGCATTTT,CASSDRGRVGVYSNQPQHF
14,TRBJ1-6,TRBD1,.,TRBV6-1,TGTGCCAGCAGTAGGGACAGGGGGTATTCACCCCTCCACTTT,CASSRDRGYSPLHF
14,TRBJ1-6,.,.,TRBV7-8,TGTGCCAGCAGCTTATTCCGGGGGGACTCACCCCTCCACTTT,CASSLFRGDSPLHF
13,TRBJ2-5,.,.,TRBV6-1,TGTGCCAGCAGTAGACGATTCCAAGAGACCCAGTACTTC,CASSRRFQETQYF
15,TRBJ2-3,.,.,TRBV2,TGTGCCAGCAGTGAAATAAGTCCCCGCACAGATACGCAGTATTTT,CASSEISPRTDTQYF